The text below deals with one T cell receptor (beta chain). The target antigen is unknown. This specimen belongs to a study of cytomegalovirus exposure and HLA in healthy donors. General study points: Looking again later, the authors saw that most CMV-associated TCR beta chains seemed HLA-restricted.

PCR was performed using 60 Vbeta and 13 Jbeta primers. Data came from immunoSEQ multiplex PCR; TCRdb stores just in-frame clones and leaves some out. The sample comprises around 140,000 clones, about 82% of which are singletons, and around 1.8% rests with the top ten. Trimming removed 6 bases at V and 1 base at J, with 4 bases between. The germline V gene has CDR1 LNHDA and CDR2 SQIVND (reference sequence). The CDR3 sequence is 13 residues long. Sequencing was done on a sample of PBMCs. The genes are TRBV19 and TRBJ2-6; no firm D call. The sequence derives from a female donor in good health and CMV-seropositive. CDR3 protein: CASRQSGANVLTF. CDR3 sequence (DNA): TGTGCCAGTAGACAGTCTGGGGCCAACGTCCTGACTTTC. Looking up the rest from reference TRBV19 and TRBJ2-6 gives the full variable domain: DGGITQSPKYLFRKEGQNVTLSCEQNLNHDAMYWYRQDPGQGLRLIYYSQIVNDFQKGDIAEGYSVSREKKESFPLTVTSAQKNPTAFYLCASRQSGANVLTFGAGSRLTVL.